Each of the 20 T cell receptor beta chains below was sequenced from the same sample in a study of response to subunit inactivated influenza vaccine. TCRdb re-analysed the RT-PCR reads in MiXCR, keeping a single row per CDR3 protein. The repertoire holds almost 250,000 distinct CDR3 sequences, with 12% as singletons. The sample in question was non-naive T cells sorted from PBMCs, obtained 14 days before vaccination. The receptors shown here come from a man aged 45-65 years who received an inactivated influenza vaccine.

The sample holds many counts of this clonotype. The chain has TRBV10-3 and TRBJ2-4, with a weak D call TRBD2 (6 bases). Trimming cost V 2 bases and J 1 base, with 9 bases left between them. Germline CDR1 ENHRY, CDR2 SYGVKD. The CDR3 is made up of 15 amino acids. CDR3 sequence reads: CAISEGGLAKNIQYF. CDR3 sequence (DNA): TGTGCCATCAGTGAGGGGGGACTTGCCAAAAACATTCAGTACTTC.

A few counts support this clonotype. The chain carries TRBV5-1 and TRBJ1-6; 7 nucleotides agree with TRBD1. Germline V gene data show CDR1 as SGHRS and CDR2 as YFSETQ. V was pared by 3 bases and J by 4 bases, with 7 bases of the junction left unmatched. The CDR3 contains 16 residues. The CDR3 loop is CASSSERQGYNSPLHF. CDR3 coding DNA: TGCGCCAGCAGCTCCGAGAGACAGGGATATAATTCACCCCTCCACTTT.

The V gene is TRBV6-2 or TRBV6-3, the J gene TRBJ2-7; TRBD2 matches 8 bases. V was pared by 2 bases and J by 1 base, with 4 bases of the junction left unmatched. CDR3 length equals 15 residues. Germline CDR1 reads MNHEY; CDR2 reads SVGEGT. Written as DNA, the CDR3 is TGTGCCAGCAGTTACCAGCGGGGGCTATCCTACGAGCAGTACTTC. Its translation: CASSYQRGLSYEQYF.

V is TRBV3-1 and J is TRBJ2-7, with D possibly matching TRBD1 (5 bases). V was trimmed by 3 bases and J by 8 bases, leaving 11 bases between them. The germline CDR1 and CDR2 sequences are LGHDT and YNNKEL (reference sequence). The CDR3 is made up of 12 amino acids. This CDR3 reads CASSHPKDKQYF. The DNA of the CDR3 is TGTGCCAGCAGCCACCCTAAGGACAAGCAGTACTTC.

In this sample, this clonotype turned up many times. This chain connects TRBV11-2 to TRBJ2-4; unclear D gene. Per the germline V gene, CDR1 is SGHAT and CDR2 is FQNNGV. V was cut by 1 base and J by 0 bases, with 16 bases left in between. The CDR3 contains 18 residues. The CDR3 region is CASSLGRIAALAKNIQYF. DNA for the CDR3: TGTGCCAGCAGCTTAGGTCGTATTGCGGCGCTAGCCAAAAACATTCAGTACTTC.

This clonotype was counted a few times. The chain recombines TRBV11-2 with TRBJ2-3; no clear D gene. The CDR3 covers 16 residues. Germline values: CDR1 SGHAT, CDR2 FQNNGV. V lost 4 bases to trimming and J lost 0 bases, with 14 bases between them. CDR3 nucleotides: TGTGCCAGCAGCTCCCTCAGAGGCCAAAGCACAGATACGCAGTATTTT. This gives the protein CASSSLRGQSTDTQYF.

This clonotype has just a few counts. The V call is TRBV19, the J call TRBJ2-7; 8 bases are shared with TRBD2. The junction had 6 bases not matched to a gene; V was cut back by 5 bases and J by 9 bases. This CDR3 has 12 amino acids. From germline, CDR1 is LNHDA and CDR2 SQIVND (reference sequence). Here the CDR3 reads CASSPLAGGQYF. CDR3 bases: TGTGCCAGTAGTCCCCTGGCGGGAGGGCAGTACTTC.

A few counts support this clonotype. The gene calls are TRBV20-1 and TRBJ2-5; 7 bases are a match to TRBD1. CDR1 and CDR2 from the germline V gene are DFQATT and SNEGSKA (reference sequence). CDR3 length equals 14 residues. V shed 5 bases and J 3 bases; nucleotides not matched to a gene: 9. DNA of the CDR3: TGCAGTGCTGGACCACCGGACAGGAAAGAGACCCAGTACTTC. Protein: CSAGPPDRKETQYF.

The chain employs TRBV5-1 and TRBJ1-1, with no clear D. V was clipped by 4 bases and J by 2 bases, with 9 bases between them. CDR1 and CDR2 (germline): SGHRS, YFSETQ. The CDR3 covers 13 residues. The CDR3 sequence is CASSVEVNTEAFF. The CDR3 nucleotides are TGCGCCAGCAGCGTCGAGGTTAACACTGAAGCTTTCTTT.

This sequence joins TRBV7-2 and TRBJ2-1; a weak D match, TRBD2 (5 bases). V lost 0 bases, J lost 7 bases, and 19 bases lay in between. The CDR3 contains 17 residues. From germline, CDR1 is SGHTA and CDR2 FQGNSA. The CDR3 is CASSLAALEVPYNEQFF. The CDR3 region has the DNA TGTGCCAGCAGCTTAGCGGCACTAGAGGTCCCATATAATGAGCAGTTCTTC.

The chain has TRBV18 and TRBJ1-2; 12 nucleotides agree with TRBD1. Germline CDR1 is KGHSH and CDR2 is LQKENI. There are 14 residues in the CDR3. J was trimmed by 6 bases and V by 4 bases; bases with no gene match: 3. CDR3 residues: CASSQGQGADGYTF. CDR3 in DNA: TGTGCCAGCTCACAGGGACAGGGGGCCGATGGCTACACCTTC. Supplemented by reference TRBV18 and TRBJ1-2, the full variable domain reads NAGVMQNPRHLVRRRGQEARLRCSPMKGHSHVYWYRQLPEEGLKFMVYLQKENIIDESGMPKERFSAEFPKEGPSILRIQQVVRGDSAAYFCASSQGQGADGYTFGSGTRLTVV.

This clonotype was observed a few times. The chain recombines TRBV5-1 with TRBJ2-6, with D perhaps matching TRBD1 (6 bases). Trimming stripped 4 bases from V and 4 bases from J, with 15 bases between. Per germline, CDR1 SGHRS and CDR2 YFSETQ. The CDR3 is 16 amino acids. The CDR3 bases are TGCGCCAGCAGCCCCGGGACACCGAGGGGGGCCAACGTCCTGACTTTC. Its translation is CASSPGTPRGANVLTF.

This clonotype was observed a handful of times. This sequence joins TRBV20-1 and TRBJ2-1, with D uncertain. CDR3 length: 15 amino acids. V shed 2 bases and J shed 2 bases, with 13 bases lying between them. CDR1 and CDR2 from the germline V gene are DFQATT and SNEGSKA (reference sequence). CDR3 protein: CSARSVISPYNEQFF. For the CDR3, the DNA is TGCAGTGCTAGAAGTGTTATAAGCCCCTACAATGAGCAGTTCTTC.

The CDR3 nucleotides are TGCGCCAGCAGCCTCAGGACAGGGGGACAGCCCCAGCATTTT. Its translation: CASSLRTGGQPQHF. This sequence joins TRBV4-1 and TRBJ1-5; 10 bases line up with TRBD1. The J segment lost 7 bases and the V segment lost 4 bases, leaving 4 bases of the junction unmatched. Germline CDR1 and CDR2: MGHRA and YSYEKL. The CDR3 length is 14 residues.

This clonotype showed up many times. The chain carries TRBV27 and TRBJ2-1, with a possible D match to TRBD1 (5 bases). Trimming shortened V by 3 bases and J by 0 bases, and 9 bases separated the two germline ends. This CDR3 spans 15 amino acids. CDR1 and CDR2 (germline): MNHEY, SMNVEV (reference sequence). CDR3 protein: CASSLTDSSYNEQFF. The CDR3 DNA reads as TGTGCCAGCAGTTTGACTGACAGCTCCTACAATGAGCAGTTCTTC.

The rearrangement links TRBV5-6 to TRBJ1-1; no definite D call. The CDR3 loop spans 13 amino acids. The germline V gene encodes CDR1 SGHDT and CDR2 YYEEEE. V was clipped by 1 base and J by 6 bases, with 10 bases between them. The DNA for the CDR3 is TGTGCCAGCAGCTTGAGCCTGGTCGCTGAAGCTTTCTTT. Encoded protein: CASSLSLVAEAFF. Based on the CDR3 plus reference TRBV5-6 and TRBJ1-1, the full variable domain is DAGVTQSPTHLIKTRGQQVTLRCSPKSGHDTVSWYQQALGQGPQFIFQYYEEEERQRGNFPDRFSGHQFPNYSSELNVNALLLGDSALYLCASSLSLVAEAFFGQGTRLTVV.

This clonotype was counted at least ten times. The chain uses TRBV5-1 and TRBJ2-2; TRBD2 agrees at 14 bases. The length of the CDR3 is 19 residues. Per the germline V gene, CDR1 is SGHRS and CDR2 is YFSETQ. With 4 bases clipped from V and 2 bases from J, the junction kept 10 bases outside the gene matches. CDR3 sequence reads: CASSRSGTSGRQNTGELFF. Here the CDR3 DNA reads TGCGCCAGCAGCCGATCCGGGACTAGCGGGAGACAAAACACCGGGGAGCTGTTTTTT.

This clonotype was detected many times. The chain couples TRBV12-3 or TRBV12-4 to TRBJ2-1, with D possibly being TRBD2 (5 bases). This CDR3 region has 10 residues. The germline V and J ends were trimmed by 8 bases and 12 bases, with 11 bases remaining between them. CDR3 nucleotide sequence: TGTGCCAGCTCGAGGGAAAGGCAGTTCTTC. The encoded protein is CASSRERQFF.

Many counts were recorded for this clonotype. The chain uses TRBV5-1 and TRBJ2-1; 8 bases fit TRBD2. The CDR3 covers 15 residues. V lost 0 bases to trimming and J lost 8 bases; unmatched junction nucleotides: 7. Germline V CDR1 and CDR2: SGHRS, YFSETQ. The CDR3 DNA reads TGCGCCAGCAGCTTGGTAGCTAGCGGGTCTGATGAGCAGTTCTTC. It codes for CASSLVASGSDEQFF.

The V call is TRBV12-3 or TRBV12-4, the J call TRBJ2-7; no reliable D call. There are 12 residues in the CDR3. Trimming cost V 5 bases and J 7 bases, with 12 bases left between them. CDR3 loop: CASSPRMNEQYF. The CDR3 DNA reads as TGTGCCAGCAGTCCGCGGATGAATGAGCAGTACTTC.